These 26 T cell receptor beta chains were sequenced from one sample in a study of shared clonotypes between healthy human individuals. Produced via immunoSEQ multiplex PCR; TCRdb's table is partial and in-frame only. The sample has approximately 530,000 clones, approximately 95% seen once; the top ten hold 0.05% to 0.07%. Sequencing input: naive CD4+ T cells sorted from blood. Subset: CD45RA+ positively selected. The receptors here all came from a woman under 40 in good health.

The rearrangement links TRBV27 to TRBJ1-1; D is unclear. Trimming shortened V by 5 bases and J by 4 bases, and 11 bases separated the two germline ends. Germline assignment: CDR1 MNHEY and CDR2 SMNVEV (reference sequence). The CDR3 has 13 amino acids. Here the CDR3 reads CASSPQPFTEAFF. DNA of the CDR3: TGTGCCAGCAGTCCTCAGCCTTTCACTGAAGCTTTCTTT.

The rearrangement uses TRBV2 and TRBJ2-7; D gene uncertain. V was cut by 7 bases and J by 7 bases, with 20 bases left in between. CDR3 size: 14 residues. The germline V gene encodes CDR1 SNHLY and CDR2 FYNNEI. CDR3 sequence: CASIFSAAVQEQYF. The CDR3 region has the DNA TGTGCCAGCATCTTTTCGGCGGCTGTCCAGGAGCAGTACTTC.

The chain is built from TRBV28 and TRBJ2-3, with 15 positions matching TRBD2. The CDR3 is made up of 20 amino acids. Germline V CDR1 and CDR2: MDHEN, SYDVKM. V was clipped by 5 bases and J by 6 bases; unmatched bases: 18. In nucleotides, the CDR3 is TGTGCCAGCAGTCAGGCTACCGGACTAGCGGGAGGGGTGAGGAGGGATACGCAGTATTTT. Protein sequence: CASSQATGLAGGVRRDTQYF. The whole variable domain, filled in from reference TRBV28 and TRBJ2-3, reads DVKVTQSSRYLVKRTGEKVFLECVQDMDHENMFWYRQDPGLGLRLIYFSYDVKMKEKGDIPEGYSVSREKKERFSLILESASTNQTSMYLCASSQATGLAGGVRRDTQYFGPGTRLTVL.

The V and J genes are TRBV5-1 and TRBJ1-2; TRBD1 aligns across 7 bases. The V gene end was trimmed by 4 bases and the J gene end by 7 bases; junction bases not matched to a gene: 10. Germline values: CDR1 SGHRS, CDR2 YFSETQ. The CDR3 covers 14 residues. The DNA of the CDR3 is TGCGCCAGCAGCCTGGGGGCGACAGGGTTTGGCTACACCTTC. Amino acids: CASSLGATGFGYTF.

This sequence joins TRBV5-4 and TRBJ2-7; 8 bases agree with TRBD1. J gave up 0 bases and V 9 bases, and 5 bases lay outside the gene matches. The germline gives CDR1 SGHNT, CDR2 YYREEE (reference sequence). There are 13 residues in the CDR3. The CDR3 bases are TGTGCCACCAGGGGGCGAAACTCCTACGAGCAGTACTTC. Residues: CATRGRNSYEQYF.

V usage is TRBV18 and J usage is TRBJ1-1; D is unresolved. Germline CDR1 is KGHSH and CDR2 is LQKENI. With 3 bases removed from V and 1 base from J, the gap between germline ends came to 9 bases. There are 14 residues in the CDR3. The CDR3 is CASSPVPPNTEAFF. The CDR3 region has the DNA TGTGCCAGCTCACCTGTGCCACCGAACACTGAAGCTTTCTTT.

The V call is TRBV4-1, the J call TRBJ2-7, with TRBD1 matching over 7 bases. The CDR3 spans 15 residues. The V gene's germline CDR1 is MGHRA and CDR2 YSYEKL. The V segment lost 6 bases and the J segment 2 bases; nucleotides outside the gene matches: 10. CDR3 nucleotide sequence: TGCGCCAGCAGACCCGGGACAGTTACACCCTACGAGCAGTACTTC. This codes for CASRPGTVTPYEQYF.

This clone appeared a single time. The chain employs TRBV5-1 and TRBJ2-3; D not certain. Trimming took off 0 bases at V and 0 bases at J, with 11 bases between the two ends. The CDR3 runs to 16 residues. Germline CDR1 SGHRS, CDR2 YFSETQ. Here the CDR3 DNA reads TGCGCCAGCAGCTTGGGTTACCTCGGTAGCACAGATACGCAGTATTTT. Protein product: CASSLGYLGSTDTQYF.

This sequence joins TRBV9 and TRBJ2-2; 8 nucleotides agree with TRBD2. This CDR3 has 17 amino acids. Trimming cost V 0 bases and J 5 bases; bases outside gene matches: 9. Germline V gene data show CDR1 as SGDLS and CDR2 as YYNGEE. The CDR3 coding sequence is TGTGCCAGCAGCGTAGGACGCGGGGGGACTTCAACCGGGGAGCTGTTTTTT. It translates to CASSVGRGGTSTGELFF.

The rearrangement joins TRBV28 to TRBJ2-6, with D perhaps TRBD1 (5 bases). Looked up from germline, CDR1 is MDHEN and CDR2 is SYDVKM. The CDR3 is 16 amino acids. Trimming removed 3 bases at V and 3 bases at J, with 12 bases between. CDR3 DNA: TGTGCCAGCAGTTTGGCAGGGTCTAGTGGGGCCAACGTCCTGACTTTC. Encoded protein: CASSLAGSSGANVLTF.

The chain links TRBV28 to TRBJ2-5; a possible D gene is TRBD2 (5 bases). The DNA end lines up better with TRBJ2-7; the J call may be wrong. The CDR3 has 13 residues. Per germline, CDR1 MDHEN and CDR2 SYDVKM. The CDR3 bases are TGTGCCAGCAGTTTAAACGGACTCTACGAGCAGTACTTC. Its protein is CASSLNGLYEQYF.

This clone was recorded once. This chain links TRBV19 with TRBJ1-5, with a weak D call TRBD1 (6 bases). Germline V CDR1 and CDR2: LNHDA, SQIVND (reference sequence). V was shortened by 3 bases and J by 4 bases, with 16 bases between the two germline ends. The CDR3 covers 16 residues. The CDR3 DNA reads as TGTGCCAGTAGTATGGCCGGGGGACAACTTAATCAGCCCCAGCATTTT. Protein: CASSMAGGQLNQPQHF.

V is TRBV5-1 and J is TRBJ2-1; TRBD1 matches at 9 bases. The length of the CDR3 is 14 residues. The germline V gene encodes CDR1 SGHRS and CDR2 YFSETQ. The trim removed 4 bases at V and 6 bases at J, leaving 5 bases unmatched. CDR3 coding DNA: TGCGCCAGCAGCACGGGACAGGGCTTCAATGAGCAGTTCTTC. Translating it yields CASSTGQGFNEQFF.

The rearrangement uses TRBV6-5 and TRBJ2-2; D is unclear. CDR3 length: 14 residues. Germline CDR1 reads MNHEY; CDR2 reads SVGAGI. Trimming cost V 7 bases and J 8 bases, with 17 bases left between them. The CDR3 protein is CASTSPVGRGELFF. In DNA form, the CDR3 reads TGTGCCAGCACCTCTCCTGTTGGCCGGGGGGAGCTGTTTTTT.

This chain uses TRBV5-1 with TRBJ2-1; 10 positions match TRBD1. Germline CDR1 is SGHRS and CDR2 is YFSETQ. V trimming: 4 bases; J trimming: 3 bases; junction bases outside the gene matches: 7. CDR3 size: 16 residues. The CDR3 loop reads CASSLEGTGDYNEQFF. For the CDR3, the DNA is TGCGCCAGCAGCCTGGAGGGGACAGGGGACTACAATGAGCAGTTCTTC.

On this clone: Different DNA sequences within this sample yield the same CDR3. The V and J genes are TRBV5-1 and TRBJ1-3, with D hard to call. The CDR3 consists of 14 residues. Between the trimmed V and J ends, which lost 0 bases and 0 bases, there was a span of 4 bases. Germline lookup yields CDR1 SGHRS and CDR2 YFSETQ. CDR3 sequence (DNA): TGCGCCAGCAGCTTGGAAGGCTCTGGAAACACCATATATTTT. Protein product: CASSLEGSGNTIYF.

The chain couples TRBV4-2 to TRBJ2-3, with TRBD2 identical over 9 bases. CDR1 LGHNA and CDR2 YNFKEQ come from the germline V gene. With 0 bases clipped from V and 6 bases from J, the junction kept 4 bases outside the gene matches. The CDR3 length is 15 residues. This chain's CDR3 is CASSQDLAGVDTQYF. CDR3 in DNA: TGTGCCAGCAGCCAAGACTTAGCGGGAGTGGATACGCAGTATTTT.

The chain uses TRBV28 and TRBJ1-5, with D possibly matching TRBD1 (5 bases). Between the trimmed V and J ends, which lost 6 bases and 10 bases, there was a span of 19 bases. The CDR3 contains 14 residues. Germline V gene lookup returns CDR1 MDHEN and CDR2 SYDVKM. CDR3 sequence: CASSQWQGEVPQHF. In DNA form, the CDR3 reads TGTGCCAGCAGCCAATGGCAGGGTGAGGTCCCCCAGCATTTT.

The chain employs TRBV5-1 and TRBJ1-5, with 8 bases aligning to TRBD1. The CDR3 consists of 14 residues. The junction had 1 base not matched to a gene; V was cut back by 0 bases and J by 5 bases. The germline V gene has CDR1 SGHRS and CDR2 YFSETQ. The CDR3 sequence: CASSLETGDQPQHF. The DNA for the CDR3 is TGCGCCAGCAGCTTGGAGACAGGGGATCAGCCCCAGCATTTT.

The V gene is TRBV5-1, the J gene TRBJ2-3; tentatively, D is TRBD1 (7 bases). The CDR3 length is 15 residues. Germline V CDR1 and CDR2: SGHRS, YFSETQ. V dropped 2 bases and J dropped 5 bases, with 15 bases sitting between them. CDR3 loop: CASSFTRGVVDTQYF. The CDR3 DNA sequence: TGCGCCAGCAGCTTCACCAGGGGGGTGGTAGATACGCAGTATTTT.

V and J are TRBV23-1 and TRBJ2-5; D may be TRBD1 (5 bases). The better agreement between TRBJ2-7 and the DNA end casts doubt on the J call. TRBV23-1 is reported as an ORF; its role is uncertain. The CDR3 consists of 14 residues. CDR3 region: CARTKTVTYYEQYF. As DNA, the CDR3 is TGCGCCAGGACGAAGACAGTGACTTACTACGAGCAGTACTTC.

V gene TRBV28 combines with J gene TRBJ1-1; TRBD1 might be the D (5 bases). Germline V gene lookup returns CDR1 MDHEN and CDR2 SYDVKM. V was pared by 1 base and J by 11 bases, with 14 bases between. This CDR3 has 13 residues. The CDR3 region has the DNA TGTGCCAGCAGTTTATCTGGGGGATCGGGGGCTTTCTTT. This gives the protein CASSLSGGSGAFF.

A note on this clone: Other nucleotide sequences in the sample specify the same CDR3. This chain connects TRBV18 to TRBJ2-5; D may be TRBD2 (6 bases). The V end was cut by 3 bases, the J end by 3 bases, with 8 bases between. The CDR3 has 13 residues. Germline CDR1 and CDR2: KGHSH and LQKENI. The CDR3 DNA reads TGTGCCAGCTCACCGGGGACTGAAGAGACCCAGTACTTC. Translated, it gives CASSPGTEETQYF.

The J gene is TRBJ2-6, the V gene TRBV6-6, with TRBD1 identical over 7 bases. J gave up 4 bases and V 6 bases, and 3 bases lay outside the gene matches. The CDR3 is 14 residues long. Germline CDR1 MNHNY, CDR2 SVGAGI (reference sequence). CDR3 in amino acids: CASRGTAGANVLTF. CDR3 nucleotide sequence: TGTGCCAGCAGGGGGACAGCGGGGGCCAACGTCCTGACTTTC.

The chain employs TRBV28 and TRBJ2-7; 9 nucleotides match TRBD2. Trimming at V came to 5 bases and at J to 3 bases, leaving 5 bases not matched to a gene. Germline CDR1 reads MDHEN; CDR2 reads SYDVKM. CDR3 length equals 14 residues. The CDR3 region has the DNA TGTGCCAGCAGTACCGCGACTAGCGGCTACGAGCAGTACTTC. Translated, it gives CASSTATSGYEQYF.

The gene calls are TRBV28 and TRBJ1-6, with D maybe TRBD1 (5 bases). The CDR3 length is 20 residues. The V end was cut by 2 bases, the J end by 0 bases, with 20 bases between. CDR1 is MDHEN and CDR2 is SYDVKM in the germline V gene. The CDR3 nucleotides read TGTGCCAGCAGTTTAGGACTTCGGACACTTCTGAGCTCCTATAATTCACCCCTCCACTTT. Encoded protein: CASSLGLRTLLSSYNSPLHF.